These 31 T cell receptor beta chains originate from one sample sequenced in a study of control samples from healthy donors and cancer patients (TCRdb year 2020). To prepare the library, the immunoSEQ multiplex PCR assay was applied. This is the immuneACCESS table as TCRdb keeps it, with only in-frame sequences that have V and J called. A part of the clones is gone; compared with another copy, unresolved V genes explain less than half, and the rest is unexplained. In all, the sample holds some 200,000 clones, and 91% of those were seen once. The top ten hold approximately 1.6% of the sample. Sequencing was performed on blood. Every receptor here comes from a woman in her 30s in good health.

V is TRBV4-1 and J is TRBJ2-1; tentatively, D is TRBD1 or TRBD2 (5 bases each). CDR1 MGHRA and CDR2 YSYEKL come from the germline V gene. This CDR3 contains 15 residues. V lost 1 base and J lost 7, with 14 bases in between. The CDR3 region has the DNA TGCGCCAGCAGCCAAGCGGGGTTTAAGGGGAATGAGCAGTTCTTC. Residues: CASSQAGFKGNEQFF.

The chain joins TRBV28 to TRBJ1-1; D gene ambiguous. V lost 6 bases, J lost 1 base, and 9 bases lay in between. Germline V gives CDR1 MDHEN, CDR2 SYDVKM. The CDR3 sequence is 13 residues long. CDR3 coding DNA: TGTGCCAGCAGGAACCCAGGGAACACTGAAGCTTTCTTT. Its protein is CASRNPGNTEAFF.

The rearrangement joins TRBV4-3 to TRBJ2-1, with D possibly called TRBD1 or TRBD2 (5 bases each). The CDR3 is made up of 16 amino acids. The germline gives CDR1 LGHNA, CDR2 YSLEER. The germline V and J ends were trimmed by 2 bases and 1 base, with 12 bases remaining between them. CDR3 in DNA: TGCGCCAGCAGCCAAATGGGGGATAGGTCCTACAATGAGCAGTTCTTC. Protein product: CASSQMGDRSYNEQFF.

The chain is built from TRBV5-1 and TRBJ1-4; 8 bases are a match to TRBD1. J lost 6 bases, V lost 5 bases, and 9 bases had no gene match. CDR1 and CDR2 from the germline V gene are SGHRS and YFSETQ. The length of the CDR3 is 15 residues. The CDR3 sequence: CASRRTGGRDEKLFF. Here the CDR3 DNA reads TGCGCCAGCAGGCGAACAGGGGGACGGGATGAAAAACTGTTTTTT.

The chain recombines TRBV24-1 with TRBJ2-2; D remains unclear. This CDR3 is built from 12 residues. Trimming took 8 bases from V and 7 from J, leaving 10 bases between them. CDR1 and CDR2 from the germline V gene are KGHDR and SFDVKD. CDR3 region: CATKSAVGELFF. The DNA of the CDR3 is TGTGCCACCAAATCGGCAGTCGGGGAGCTGTTTTTT.

This clone was counted once. CDR3 DNA sequence: TGCGCCAGCAGTGAGTGGGGGTACGAGCAGTACTTC. Protein product: CASSEWGYEQYF. V gene TRBV10-2 combines with J gene TRBJ2-7, with D possibly called TRBD1 or TRBD2 (5 bases each). The CDR3 covers 12 residues. Looked up from germline, CDR1 is WSHSY and CDR2 is SAAADI. Deletions cut 1 base from V and 4 bases from J, with 5 bases between.

The chain links TRBV7-8 to TRBJ1-5; 10 bases fit TRBD1. The germline V gene has CDR1 SGHVS and CDR2 FQNEAQ. This CDR3 comprises 14 residues. The V and J ends lost 3 bases and 4 bases, in that order; junction bases with no gene match: 0. CDR3 protein: CASSLGQGNQPQHF. In DNA form, the CDR3 reads TGTGCCAGCAGCTTGGGACAGGGGAATCAGCCCCAGCATTTT.

V is TRBV6-5 and J is TRBJ2-2, with 10 positions matching TRBD2. Germline CDR1 MNHEY, CDR2 SVGAGI. V lost 5 bases and J lost 3; bases outside the gene matches: 0. The CDR3 is made up of 14 amino acids. For the CDR3, the DNA is TGTGCCAGCAGTCTAGCGGGGGACACCGGGGAGCTGTTTTTT. Protein: CASSLAGDTGELFF.

This sequence joins TRBV12-3 or TRBV12-4 and TRBJ1-2; no clear D. The V end lost 2 bases, the J end lost 4 bases, and 8 bases lay between the germline ends. The length of the CDR3 is 13 residues. CDR3 protein: CASSLYGTYGYTF. DNA of the CDR3: TGTGCCAGCAGTTTATACGGTACCTATGGCTACACCTTC.

V usage is TRBV6-1 and J usage is TRBJ2-5; 11 bases fit TRBD1. The CDR3 contains 15 residues. Germline trimming cut 0 bases from V and 4 bases from J; bases unmatched to any gene: 1. From germline, CDR1 is MNHNS and CDR2 SASEGT. The CDR3 nucleotides are TGTGCCAGCAGTGAAGCGGACAGGGGGCGAGAGACCCAGTACTTC. Amino acid sequence: CASSEADRGRETQYF.

This sequence joins TRBV18 and TRBJ2-7; no definite D call. Germline lookup yields CDR1 KGHSH and CDR2 LQKENI. Trimming pared 6 bases from V and 0 bases from J, leaving 9 bases between. The CDR3 length is 13 residues. The CDR3: CASSPRSSYEQYF. DNA of the CDR3: TGTGCCAGCTCGCCCAGGAGCTCCTACGAGCAGTACTTC.

About this clone itself: Other DNA sequences in the sample encode the same CDR3. The chain uses TRBV18 and TRBJ1-1, with TRBD1 matching 9 bases. CDR1 and CDR2 (germline): KGHSH, LQKENI. The CDR3 is 15 residues long. Trimming took 3 bases from V and 1 from J; bases not matched to a gene: 3. CDR3 sequence: CASSPLGQGNTEAFF. DNA for the CDR3: TGTGCCAGCTCACCCCTGGGACAGGGGAACACTGAAGCTTTCTTT.

The chain combines TRBV6-1 with TRBJ2-1, with TRBD2 matching 7 bases. J lost 3 bases, V lost 2 bases, and 4 bases had no gene match. The CDR3 runs to 15 residues. CDR1 and CDR2 from the germline V gene are MNHNS and SASEGT. In nucleotides, the CDR3 is TGTGCCAGCAGTGAAAGCAGCGGGGACTACAATGAGCAGTTCTTC. Its translation is CASSESSGDYNEQFF.

The rearrangement joins TRBV15 to TRBJ2-7; TRBD2 aligns across 8 bases. This CDR3 region has 17 residues. Germline trimming cut 0 bases from V and 0 bases from J; bases unmatched to any gene: 7. Germline V gives CDR1 LNHNV, CDR2 YYDKDF (reference sequence). CDR3 loop: CATSRDRFSGDSYEQYF. As DNA, the CDR3 is TGTGCCACCAGCAGAGATCGGTTTAGCGGGGACTCCTACGAGCAGTACTTC.

The chain joins TRBV2 to TRBJ2-4; D uncertain. Germline V gene sequence: CDR1 SNHLY, CDR2 FYNNEI. V lost 2 bases, J lost 0 bases, and 2 bases lay in between. The CDR3 extends over 13 amino acids. The chain's CDR3 is CASSELAKNIQYF. CDR3 in DNA: TGTGCCAGCAGTGAATTAGCCAAAAACATTCAGTACTTC.

The chain couples TRBV19 to TRBJ1-1; D ambiguous. Per the germline V gene, CDR1 is LNHDA and CDR2 is SQIVND (reference sequence). This CDR3 comprises 13 residues. The V gene lost 3 bases and the J gene lost 4 bases, with 9 bases spanning the gap. The CDR3: CASSMARSTEAFF. Here the CDR3 DNA reads TGTGCCAGTAGTATGGCCAGGTCCACTGAAGCTTTCTTT.

The chain links TRBV2 to TRBJ1-2, with TRBD1 identical over 8 bases. Looked up from germline, CDR1 is SNHLY and CDR2 is FYNNEI. Losses at the gene ends were 4 bases for V and 2 bases for J; bases not matched to a gene: 3. The CDR3 covers 14 residues. CDR3 amino acids: CASSGQGWNYGYTF. CDR3 in DNA: TGTGCCAGCAGTGGACAGGGGTGGAACTATGGCTACACCTTC. The full variable domain, rest sourced from reference TRBV2 and TRBJ1-2, is EPEVTQTPSHQVTQMGQEVILRCVPISNHLYFYWYRQILGQKVEFLVSFYNNEISEKSEIFDDQFSVERPDGSNFTLKIRSTKLEDSAMYFCASSGQGWNYGYTFGSGTRLTVV.

The chain employs TRBV7-9 and TRBJ1-1, with D unresolved. The V and J ends lost 5 bases and 2 bases respectively, with 12 bases between them. CDR3 length: 14 amino acids. Germline lookup yields CDR1 SEHNR and CDR2 FQNEAQ (reference sequence). The CDR3 coding sequence is TGTGCCAGCAGCGCCCGGGTCCTCAACACTGAAGCTTTCTTT. It codes for CASSARVLNTEAFF.

The chain recombines TRBV7-8 with TRBJ1-5, with TRBD1 as a possible D gene (5 bases). Per the germline V gene, CDR1 is SGHVS and CDR2 is FQNEAQ. Trimming removed 1 base at V and 2 bases at J, with 9 bases between. The CDR3 totals 15 residues. CDR3 in amino acids: CASSLGGYGNQPQHF. In DNA form, the CDR3 reads TGTGCCAGCAGCTTAGGGGGGTACGGCAATCAGCCCCAGCATTTT. Filled out from reference TRBV7-8 and TRBJ1-5, the complete variable domain reads GAGVSQSPRYKVAKRGQDVALRCDPISGHVSLFWYQQALGQGPEFLTYFQNEAQLDKSGLPSDRFFAERPEGSVSTLKIQRTQQEDSAVYLCASSLGGYGNQPQHFGDGTRLSIL.

This clone has only one observation. The chain's CDR3 is CASSGTGGDYGYTF. The CDR3 DNA is TGTGCCAGCAGTGGGACAGGGGGGGACTATGGCTACACCTTC. This chain connects TRBV6-6 to TRBJ1-2, with 11 bases identical to TRBD1. The CDR3 contains 14 residues. Germline CDR1 MNHNY, CDR2 SVGAGI (reference sequence). V dropped 5 bases and J dropped 3; count of bases not matched to a gene: 2.

This clone was detected a few times. The chain has TRBV7-2 and TRBJ1-2; D not certain. V was pared by 1 base and J by 5 bases, with 11 bases between. The CDR3 covers 14 residues. Germline V CDR1 and CDR2: SGHTA, FQGNSA. The CDR3 DNA follows: TGTGCCAGCAGCTTAGGGAGGGAGACTTATGGCTACACCTTC. Amino acid sequence: CASSLGRETYGYTF.

The chain links TRBV19 to TRBJ1-5; 7 bases are a match to TRBD1. The CDR3 covers 15 residues. Germline-derived CDR1 and CDR2 are LNHDA and SQIVND (reference sequence). Germline trimming cut 4 bases from V and 4 bases from J; bases unmatched to any gene: 7. The CDR3: CASSTQTGRNQPQHF. Written as DNA, the CDR3 is TGTGCCAGTAGTACCCAGACAGGGAGGAATCAGCCCCAGCATTTT.

The genes are TRBV4-3 and TRBJ2-7, with TRBD2 identical over 10 bases. Per the germline V gene, CDR1 is LGHNA and CDR2 is YSLEER. CDR3 size: 14 residues. After removal of 4 bases from V and 1 base from J, the junction contained 1 base not matched to a gene. In DNA, the CDR3 is TGCGCCAGCAGCCCACTAGCGGGGTCCTACGAGCAGTACTTC. This gives the protein CASSPLAGSYEQYF.

The rearrangement links TRBV12-3 or TRBV12-4 to TRBJ1-1; 8 nucleotides match TRBD1. Trimming took 6 bases from V and 4 from J; bases not matched to a gene: 4. This CDR3 is built from 13 residues. The CDR3 reads CASRDREITEAFF. CDR3 nucleotide sequence: TGTGCCAGCAGGGACAGGGAGATCACTGAAGCTTTCTTT.

V usage is TRBV19 and J usage is TRBJ1-5, with D tentatively TRBD1 (5 bases). Trimming pared 7 bases from V and 2 bases from J, leaving 18 bases between. The CDR3 runs to 16 residues. Germline V gene lookup returns CDR1 LNHDA and CDR2 SQIVND (reference sequence). The chain's CDR3 is CASIGAGRFGNQPQHF. CDR3 coding DNA: TGTGCCAGTATTGGGGCAGGGCGATTTGGCAATCAGCCCCAGCATTTT.

The gene calls are TRBV7-9 and TRBJ1-6, with 7 bases that match TRBD1. With V trimmed by 3 bases and J by 7 bases, 12 bases remained unmatched. The CDR3 is made up of 17 amino acids. CDR1 and CDR2 (germline): SEHNR, FQNEAQ (reference sequence). Here the CDR3 reads CASSFGDSANFNSPLHF. The CDR3 DNA sequence: TGTGCCAGCAGCTTTGGGGACAGTGCAAATTTCAATTCACCCCTCCACTTT.

The V gene is TRBV11-3, the J gene TRBJ2-5, with TRBD2 identical over 9 bases. This CDR3 has 15 residues. Germline lookup yields CDR1 SGHNT and CDR2 YENEEA. The junction had 5 bases not matched to a gene; V was cut back by 1 base and J by 5 bases. CDR3 residues: CASSLALAGRETQYF. The CDR3 DNA reads as TGTGCCAGCAGCTTAGCCCTAGCGGGAAGGGAGACCCAGTACTTC.

The chain joins TRBV10-3 to TRBJ1-3; 7 bases map to TRBD1. The ends lost 4 bases at V and 2 bases at J; junction bases unmatched: 5. The CDR3 length is 15 residues. Germline assignment: CDR1 ENHRY and CDR2 SYGVKD. The CDR3 is CAISGGGTAGNTIYF. The CDR3 coding sequence is TGTGCCATCAGTGGGGGTGGGACAGCTGGAAACACCATATATTTT.

This clone was counted ten times or more. This chain links TRBV7-3 with TRBJ2-2, with 10 bases lining up with TRBD1. V trimming: 5 bases; J trimming: 7 bases; junction bases outside the gene matches: 4. The germline V gene encodes CDR1 SGHTA and CDR2 FQGTGA. There are 14 residues in the CDR3. The CDR3 sequence: CASSVGQGNGELFF. The CDR3 DNA reads TGTGCCAGCAGCGTGGGACAGGGGAACGGGGAGCTGTTTTTT.

J is TRBJ2-7 and V is TRBV11-2; TRBD2 matches at 12 bases. The length of the CDR3 is 17 residues. Germline lookup yields CDR1 SGHAT and CDR2 FQNNGV. Losses at the gene ends were 4 bases for V and 1 base for J; bases not matched to a gene: 8. CDR3 loop: CASSSRTGTSGSYEQYF. In DNA, the CDR3 is TGTGCCAGCAGCTCCCGGACAGGGACTAGCGGGTCCTACGAGCAGTACTTC.

In DNA, the CDR3 is TGTGCCAGCAGCAACAGCAACTATGGCTACACCTTC. This sequence encodes CASSNSNYGYTF. This chain uses TRBV5-4 with TRBJ1-2; D gene uncertain. Trimming left V 4 bases short and J 2 bases short, with 6 bases between. Looked up from germline, CDR1 is SGHNT and CDR2 is YYREEE (reference sequence). This CDR3 has 12 residues.